Shown below are 17 T cell receptor beta chains from a single sample sequenced in a study of T cell repertoires in cytomegalovirus infection (dated by TCRdb to about 2019). For these receptors, no antigen is known. In the paper's terms, the treatment or condition label means: in vitro stimulation with specific CMV peptide epitopes to enrich CMV-specific T cells. The sample was run on an Illumina HiSeq 1500. The public reads were quality trimmed at Q25 with fastp and then assembled into clones with MiXCR by TCRdb, keeping productive beta chains. Every CDR3 protein is listed once, alongside the most common genes and DNA of its rows. The sample table shows hundreds of thousands of distinct CDR3 sequences, and approximately 33% are seen once. The top ten constitute roughly 20% of the sample. The sample was cultured PBMCs, taken from culture after CMV antigen stimulation. Receptors originate from a human donor in good health (CMV status not recorded). Some clones in this sample may be carry-over from other donors' samples.

This chain links TRBV12-3 or TRBV12-4 with TRBJ1-2, with a possible D match to TRBD1 (6 bases). The ends were cut back, 6 bases at V and 3 bases at J, with 23 bases in the middle. This CDR3 has 17 amino acids. The CDR3 bases are TGTGCCAGCAGCCCTTATGGTCGGGGGGCGAGGGACTATGGCTACACCTTC. It specifies CASSPYGRGARDYGYTF.

This chain uses TRBV7-9 with TRBJ2-1; no clear D. Germline-derived CDR1 and CDR2 are SEHNR and FQNEAQ (reference sequence). The CDR3 is 14 residues long. Trimming cost V 3 bases and J 2 bases, with 8 bases left between them. Here the CDR3 reads CASSFVRTYNEQFF. The DNA of the CDR3 is TGTGCCAGCAGCTTTGTACGTACCTACAATGAGCAGTTCTTC.

This clonotype turned up a few times. The gene calls are TRBV7-2 and TRBJ2-1, with 9 bases matching TRBD1. Losses at the gene ends were 8 bases for V and 7 bases for J; bases not matched to a gene: 15. CDR1 SGHTA and CDR2 FQGNSA come from the germline V gene. The CDR3 is 16 residues long. CDR3 sequence (DNA): TGTGCCAGCGGCAAGGGGGGGGGACAGGGTTGGAATGAGCAGTTCTTC. Amino acids: CASGKGGGQGWNEQFF.

This clonotype was found many times. V is TRBV7-2 and J is TRBJ1-1; D not certain. Looked up from germline, CDR1 is SGHTA and CDR2 is FQGNSA. Trimming left V 5 bases short and J 4 bases short, with 14 bases between. The CDR3 spans 14 residues. The CDR3 coding sequence is TGTGCCAGCAGCGTTACAAGGTGGTTCACTGAAGCTTTCTTT. This sequence encodes CASSVTRWFTEAFF.

This chain connects TRBV19 to TRBJ2-6; D is unresolved. This CDR3 has 17 amino acids. Between the trimmed V and J ends, which lost 2 bases and 1 base, there was a span of 12 bases. The germline V gene has CDR1 LNHDA and CDR2 SQIVND (reference sequence). CDR3 protein: CASSISRTASGANVLTF. DNA of the CDR3: TGTGCCAGTAGTATAAGCCGGACGGCGTCTGGGGCCAACGTCCTGACTTTC.

V is TRBV7-2 and J is TRBJ2-7; no clear D. Per the germline V gene, CDR1 is SGHTA and CDR2 is FQGNSA. There are 14 residues in the CDR3. V lost 1 base and J 1 base, leaving 8 bases between the germline ends. This chain's CDR3 is CASSLGSWSYEQYF. CDR3 nucleotide sequence: TGTGCCAGCAGCTTAGGTTCCTGGTCCTACGAGCAGTACTTC.

This clonotype was picked up many times. The chain uses TRBV6-5 and TRBJ2-3; weak D call: TRBD1 (6 bases). The V gene's germline CDR1 is MNHEY and CDR2 SVGAGI. V was pared by 0 bases and J by 5 bases, with 15 bases between. The CDR3 runs 16 residues. The CDR3 DNA follows: TGTGCCAGCAGTTACTCGGGGGCAGGGCGTGGAGATACGCAGTATTTT. Its translation is CASSYSGAGRGDTQYF.

The chain uses TRBV6-8 and TRBJ1-3; no clear D gene. The V gene's germline CDR1 is MNHGY and CDR2 SAAAGT. V lost 0 bases to trimming and J lost 6 bases, with 12 bases between them. CDR3 size: 15 residues. DNA of the CDR3: TGTGCCAGCAGTTACTCGCTGGGAGACGAAAACACCATATATTTT. Translating gives CASSYSLGDENTIYF.

The V and J genes are TRBV19 and TRBJ2-7; TRBD1 might be the D (6 bases). Trimming stripped 0 bases from V and 3 bases from J, with 12 bases between. Germline lookup yields CDR1 LNHDA and CDR2 SQIVND (reference sequence). The CDR3 loop spans 15 amino acids. The CDR3 region has the DNA TGTGCCAGTAGTATAGATCTATCCAGGGGCTACGAGCAGTACTTC. Its translation is CASSIDLSRGYEQYF.

This clonotype was seen a handful of times. The rearrangement links TRBV6-1 to TRBJ1-1; unclear D gene. Germline loops: CDR1 MNHNS, CDR2 SASEGT. Trimming removed 5 bases from V and 0 bases from J, with 16 bases in between. The CDR3 sequence is 16 residues long. CDR3 bases: TGTGCCAGCAGTCCTTCCCGTAGGGCGGTGAACACTGAAGCTTTCTTT. Its translation is CASSPSRRAVNTEAFF.

This clonotype has only one observation. J is TRBJ2-7 and V is TRBV20-1; TRBD2 aligns across 13 bases. Germline CDR1 and CDR2: DFQATT and SNEGSKA (reference sequence). The length of the CDR3 is 15 residues. Trimming removed 5 bases from V and 5 bases from J; junction bases left unmatched: 9. CDR3: CSAQLQGTSGDEQYF. The CDR3 region has the DNA TGCAGTGCTCAACTTCAAGGGACTAGCGGGGACGAGCAGTACTTC.

This clonotype showed up just a few times. The gene calls are TRBV12-3 or TRBV12-4 and TRBJ1-1; D is uncertain. This CDR3 region has 13 residues. V lost 3 bases and J 5 bases, leaving 10 bases between the germline ends. Here the CDR3 DNA reads TGTGCCAGCAGTTTTAACGGAGAAACTGAAGCTTTCTTT. Amino acids: CASSFNGETEAFF.

This clonotype was seen only a few times. This chain joins TRBV2 and TRBJ2-7, with TRBD1 matching 10 bases. The trim removed 5 bases at V and 1 base at J, leaving 11 bases unmatched. Germline lookup yields CDR1 SNHLY and CDR2 FYNNEI. The CDR3 has 17 residues. CDR3 coding DNA: TGTGCCAGCAGTCGCTCGATTCGACAGGGGGCTTCCTACGAGCAGTACTTC. This encodes CASSRSIRQGASYEQYF.

This clonotype appeared a few times. The V call is TRBV7-2, the J call TRBJ1-2; 7 bases align to TRBD1. The germline V gene has CDR1 SGHTA and CDR2 FQGNSA. V lost 5 bases and J lost 4; bases outside the gene matches: 7. The CDR3 totals 14 residues. The CDR3 here is CASSPRGFGYGYTF. CDR3 coding DNA: TGTGCCAGCAGCCCCAGGGGGTTCGGCTATGGCTACACCTTC. The full variable domain, in which reference TRBV7-2 and TRBJ1-2 provide the parts outside the CDR3, is GAGVSQSPSNKVTEKGKDVELRCDPISGHTALYWYRQSLGQGLEFLIYFQGNSAPDKSGLPSDRFSAERTGGSVSTLTIQRTQQEDSAVYLCASSPRGFGYGYTFGSGTRLTVV.

CDR3 sequence reads: CASSSIAGGRNEQFF. Here the CDR3 DNA reads TGTGCCAGCAGCTCTATAGCGGGGGGGCGGAATGAGCAGTTCTTC. The chain carries TRBV11-2 and TRBJ2-1, with 11 bases matching TRBD2. The CDR3 runs to 15 residues. V lost 4 bases, J lost 7 bases, and 6 bases stayed unmatched. Germline V gene lookup returns CDR1 SGHAT and CDR2 FQNNGV.

In its sample, this clonotype was seen a few times. V gene TRBV7-6 combines with J gene TRBJ2-3, with a possible D match to TRBD1 (7 bases). The length of the CDR3 is 15 residues. Germline CDR1 is SGHVS and CDR2 is FNYEAQ. V was shortened by 5 bases and J by 3 bases, with 15 bases between the two germline ends. The CDR3, as DNA: TGTGCCAGCAGCAGCTTCCAGGGGGGTACAGATACGCAGTATTTT. Its translation: CASSSFQGGTDTQYF.

In nucleotides, the CDR3 is TGTGCCAGTAACCCGACAGGAGACTACGAGCAGTACTTC. Amino acids: CASNPTGDYEQYF. J is TRBJ2-7 and V is TRBV19, with D perhaps TRBD1 (6 bases). V lost 7 bases and J lost 3, with 13 bases in between. CDR1 and CDR2 from the germline V gene are LNHDA and SQIVND (reference sequence). This CDR3 region has 13 residues.